The clone carrying this T cell receptor beta chain was found many times. Its target is unknown. The data were obtained in a study of T cells in Graves' hyperthyroidism and ophthalmopathy. Study observations and caveats: A median roughly 6.6 months before onset, the model predicted ophthalmopathy. Stable hyperthyroidism was separated from ophthalmopathy by a model based on 13 V-J features.

Trimming left V 7 bases short and J 8 bases short, with 17 bases between. CDR1 MNHNS and CDR2 SASEGT come from the germline V gene. This CDR3 has 13 residues. Authors of the study amplified TCR beta CDR3 regions from RNA transcripts. First-round RT-PCR of the TCR CDR3 relied on the HTBI primer set. MiXCR was run by TCRdb on the multiplex PCR reads, yielding one entry per CDR3 protein. The table shows around 690,000 distinct CDR3 sequences, with 15% to 20% occurring only once. Hyperthyroidism of Graves' type that showed no ophthalmopathy progression within 18 months was stable. Sequencing was carried out using blood. The gene calls are TRBV6-1 and TRBJ1-2; D might be TRBD1 (5 bases). The TCR sequence derives from a man between 45 and 60 years old with Graves' hyperthyroidism. The CDR3 bases are TGTGCCAGCACCAACGGGGGGATGCGAGGCTACACCTTC. Translating it yields CASTNGGMRGYTF.